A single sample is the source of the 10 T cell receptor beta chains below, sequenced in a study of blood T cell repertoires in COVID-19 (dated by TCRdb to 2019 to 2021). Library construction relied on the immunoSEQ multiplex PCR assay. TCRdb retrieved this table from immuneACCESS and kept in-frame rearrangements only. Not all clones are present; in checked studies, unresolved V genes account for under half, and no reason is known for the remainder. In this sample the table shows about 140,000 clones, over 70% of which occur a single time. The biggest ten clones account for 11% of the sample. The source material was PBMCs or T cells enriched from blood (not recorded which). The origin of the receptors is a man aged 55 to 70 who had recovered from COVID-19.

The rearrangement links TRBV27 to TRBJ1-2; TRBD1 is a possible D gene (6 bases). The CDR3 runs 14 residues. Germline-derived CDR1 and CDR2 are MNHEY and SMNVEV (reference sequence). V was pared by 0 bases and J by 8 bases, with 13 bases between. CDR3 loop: CASSLSTGAKGYTF. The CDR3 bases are TGTGCCAGCAGTTTATCGACAGGAGCTAAGGGCTACACCTTC.

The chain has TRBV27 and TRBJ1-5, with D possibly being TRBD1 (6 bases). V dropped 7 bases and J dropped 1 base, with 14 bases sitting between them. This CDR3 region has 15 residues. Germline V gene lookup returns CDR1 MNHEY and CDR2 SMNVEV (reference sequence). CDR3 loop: CASKNTGPSNQPQHF. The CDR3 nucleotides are TGTGCCAGCAAAAATACAGGGCCCAGCAATCAGCCCCAGCATTTT.

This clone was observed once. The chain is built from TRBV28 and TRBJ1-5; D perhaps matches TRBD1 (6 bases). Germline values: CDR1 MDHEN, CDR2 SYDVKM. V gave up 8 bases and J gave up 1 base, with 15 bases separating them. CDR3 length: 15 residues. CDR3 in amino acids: CASSRQVRSNQPQHF. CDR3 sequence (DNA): TGTGCCAGCTCAAGACAGGTTCGGAGCAATCAGCCCCAGCATTTT.

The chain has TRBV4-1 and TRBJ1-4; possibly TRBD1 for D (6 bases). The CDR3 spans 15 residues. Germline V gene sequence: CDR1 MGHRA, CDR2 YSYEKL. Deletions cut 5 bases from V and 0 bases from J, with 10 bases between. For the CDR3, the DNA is TGCGCCAGCAGCAAGGACAGTGCAACTAATGAAAAACTGTTTTTT. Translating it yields CASSKDSATNEKLFF.

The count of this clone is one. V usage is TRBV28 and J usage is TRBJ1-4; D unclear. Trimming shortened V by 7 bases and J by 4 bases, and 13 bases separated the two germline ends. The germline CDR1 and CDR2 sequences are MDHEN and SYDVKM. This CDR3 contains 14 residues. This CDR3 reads CASIKSRFNEKLFF. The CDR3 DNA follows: TGTGCCAGCATTAAGTCACGGTTTAATGAAAAACTGTTTTTT.

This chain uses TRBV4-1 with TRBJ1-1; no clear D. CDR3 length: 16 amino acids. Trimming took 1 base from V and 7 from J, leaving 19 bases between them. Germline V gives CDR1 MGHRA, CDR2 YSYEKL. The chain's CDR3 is CASSQGKTVGRVEAFF. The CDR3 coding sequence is TGCGCCAGCAGCCAAGGCAAAACAGTGGGGAGGGTTGAAGCTTTCTTT.

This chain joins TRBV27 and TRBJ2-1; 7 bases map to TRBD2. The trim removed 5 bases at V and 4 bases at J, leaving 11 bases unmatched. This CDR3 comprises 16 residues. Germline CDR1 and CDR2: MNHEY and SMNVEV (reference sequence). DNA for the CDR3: TGTGCCAGCAGTCCGACCTGGGAGGGCCTTTACAATGAGCAGTTCTTC. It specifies CASSPTWEGLYNEQFF.

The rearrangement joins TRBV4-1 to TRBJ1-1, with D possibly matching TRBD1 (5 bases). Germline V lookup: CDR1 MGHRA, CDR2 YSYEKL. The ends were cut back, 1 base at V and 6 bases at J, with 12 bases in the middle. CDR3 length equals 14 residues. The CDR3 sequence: CASSQVTGRPEAFF. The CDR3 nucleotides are TGCGCCAGCAGCCAAGTCACAGGCCGACCTGAAGCTTTCTTT.

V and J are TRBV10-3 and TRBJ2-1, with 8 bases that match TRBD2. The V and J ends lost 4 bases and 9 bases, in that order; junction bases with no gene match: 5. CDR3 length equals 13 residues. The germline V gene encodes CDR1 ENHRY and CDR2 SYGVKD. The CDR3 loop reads CAISGGLEIEQFF. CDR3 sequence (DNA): TGTGCCATCAGTGGGGGACTAGAGATTGAGCAGTTCTTC.

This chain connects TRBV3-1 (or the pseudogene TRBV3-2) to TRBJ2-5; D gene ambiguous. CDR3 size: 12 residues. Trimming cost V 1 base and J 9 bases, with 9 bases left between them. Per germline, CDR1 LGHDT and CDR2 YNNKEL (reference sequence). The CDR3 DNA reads TGTGCCAGCAGCCAAGCGGCCCGGGCCCAGTACTTC. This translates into CASSQAARAQYF.